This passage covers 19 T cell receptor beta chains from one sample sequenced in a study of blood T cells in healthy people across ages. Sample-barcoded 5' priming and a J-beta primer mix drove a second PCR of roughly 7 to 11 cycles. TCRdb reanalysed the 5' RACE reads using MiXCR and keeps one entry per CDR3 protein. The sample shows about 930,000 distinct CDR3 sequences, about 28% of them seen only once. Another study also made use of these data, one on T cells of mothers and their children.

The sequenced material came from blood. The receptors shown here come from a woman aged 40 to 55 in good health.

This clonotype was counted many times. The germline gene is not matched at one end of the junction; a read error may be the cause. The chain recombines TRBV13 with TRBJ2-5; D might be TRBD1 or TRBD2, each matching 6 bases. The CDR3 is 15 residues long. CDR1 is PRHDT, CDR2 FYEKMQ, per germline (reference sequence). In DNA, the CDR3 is TGTGCCAGCAGCGTAGGGGGGCACCATCAAGAGACCCAGTACTTC. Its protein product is CASSVGGHHQETQYF.

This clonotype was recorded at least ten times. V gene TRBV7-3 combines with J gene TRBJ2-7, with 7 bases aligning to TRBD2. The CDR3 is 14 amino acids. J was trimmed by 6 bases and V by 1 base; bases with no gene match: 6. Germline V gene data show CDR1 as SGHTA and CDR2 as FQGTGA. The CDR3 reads CASSLNGRTSEQYF. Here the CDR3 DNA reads TGTGCCAGCAGCTTAAACGGGAGGACTAGCGAGCAGTACTTC.

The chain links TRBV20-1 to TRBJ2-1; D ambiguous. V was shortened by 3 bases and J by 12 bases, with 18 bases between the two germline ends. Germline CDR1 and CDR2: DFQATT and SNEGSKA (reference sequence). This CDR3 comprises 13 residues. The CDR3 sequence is CSARPETEIGQFF. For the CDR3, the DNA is TGCAGTGCTAGGCCGGAAACAGAAATCGGGCAGTTCTTC.

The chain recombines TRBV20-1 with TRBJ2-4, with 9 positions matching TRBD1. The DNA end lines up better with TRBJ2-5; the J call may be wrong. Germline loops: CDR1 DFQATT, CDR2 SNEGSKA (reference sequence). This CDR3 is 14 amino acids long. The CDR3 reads CSASRPTGGETQYF. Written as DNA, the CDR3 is TGCAGTGCCTCCCGCCCGACAGGGGGAGAGACCCAGTACTTC.

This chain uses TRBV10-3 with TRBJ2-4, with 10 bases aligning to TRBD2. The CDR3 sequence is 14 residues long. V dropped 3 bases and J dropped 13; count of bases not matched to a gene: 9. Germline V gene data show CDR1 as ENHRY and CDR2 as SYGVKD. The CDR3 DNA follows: TGTGCCATCAGTGACAGCGGGGGGGCCGAAGAGCAGTACTTC. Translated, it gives CAISDSGGAEEQYF.

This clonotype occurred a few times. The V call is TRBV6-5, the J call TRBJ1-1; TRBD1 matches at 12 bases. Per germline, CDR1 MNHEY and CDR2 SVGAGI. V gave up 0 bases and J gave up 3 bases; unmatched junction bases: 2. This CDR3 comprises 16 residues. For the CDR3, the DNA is TGTGCCAGCAGTTACTCGGGGACAGGGGGCCACACTGAAGCTTTCTTT. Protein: CASSYSGTGGHTEAFF.

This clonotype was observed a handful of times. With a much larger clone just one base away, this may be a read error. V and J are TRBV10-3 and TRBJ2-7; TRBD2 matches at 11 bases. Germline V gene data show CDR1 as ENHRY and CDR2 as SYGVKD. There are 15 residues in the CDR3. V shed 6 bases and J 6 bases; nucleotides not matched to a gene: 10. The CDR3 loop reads CAISYSGGGCAEQYF. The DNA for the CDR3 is TGTGCCATCAGCTATAGCGGGGGGGGGTGCGCCGAGCAGTACTTC.

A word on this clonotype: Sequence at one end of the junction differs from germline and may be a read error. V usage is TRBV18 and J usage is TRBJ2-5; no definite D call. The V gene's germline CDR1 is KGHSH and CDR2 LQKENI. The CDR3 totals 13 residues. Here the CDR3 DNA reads TGTGCCAGCTCGCCACCTTCATTGGAGACCCAGTACTTC. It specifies CASSPPSLETQYF.

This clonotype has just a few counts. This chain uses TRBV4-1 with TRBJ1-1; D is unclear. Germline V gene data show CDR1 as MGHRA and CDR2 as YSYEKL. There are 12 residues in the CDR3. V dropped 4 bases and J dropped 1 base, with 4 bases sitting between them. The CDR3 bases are TGCGCCAGCAGCCGCTGGAACACTGAAGCTTTCTTT. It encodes CASSRWNTEAFF.

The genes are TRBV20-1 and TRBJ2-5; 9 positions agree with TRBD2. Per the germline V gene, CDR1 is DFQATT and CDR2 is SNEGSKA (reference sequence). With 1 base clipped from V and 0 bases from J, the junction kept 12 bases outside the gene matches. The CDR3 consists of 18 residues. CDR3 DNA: TGCAGTGCTAGAGGAATAATAGCGGGAGCCCAGTACCAAGAGACCCAGTACTTC. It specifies CSARGIIAGAQYQETQYF.

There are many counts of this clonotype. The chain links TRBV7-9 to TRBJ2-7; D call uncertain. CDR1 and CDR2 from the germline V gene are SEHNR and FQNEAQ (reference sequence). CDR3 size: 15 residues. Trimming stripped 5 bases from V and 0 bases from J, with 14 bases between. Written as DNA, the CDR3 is TGTGCCAGCAGCCCGACCGAACCGTTCTCCTACGAGCAGTACTTC. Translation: CASSPTEPFSYEQYF.

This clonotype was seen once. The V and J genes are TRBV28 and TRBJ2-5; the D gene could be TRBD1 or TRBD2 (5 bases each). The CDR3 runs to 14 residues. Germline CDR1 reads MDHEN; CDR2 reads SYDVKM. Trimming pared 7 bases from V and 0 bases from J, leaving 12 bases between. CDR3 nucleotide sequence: TGTGCCAGCACTGAGGGACGGAACCAAGAGACCCAGTACTTC. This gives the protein CASTEGRNQETQYF.

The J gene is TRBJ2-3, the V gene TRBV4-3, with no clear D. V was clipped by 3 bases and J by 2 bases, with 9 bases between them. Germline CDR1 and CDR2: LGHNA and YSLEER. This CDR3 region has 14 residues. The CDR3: CASSQSLTTDTQYF. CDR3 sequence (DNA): TGCGCCAGCAGCCAGTCCCTTACCACAGATACGCAGTATTTT.

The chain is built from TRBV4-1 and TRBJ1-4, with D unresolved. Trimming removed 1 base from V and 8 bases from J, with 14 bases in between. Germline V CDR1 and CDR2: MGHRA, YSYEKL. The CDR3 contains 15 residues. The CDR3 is CASSQGLSSGEKLFF. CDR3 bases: TGCGCCAGCAGCCAAGGGCTCTCCAGTGGGGAAAAACTGTTTTTT.

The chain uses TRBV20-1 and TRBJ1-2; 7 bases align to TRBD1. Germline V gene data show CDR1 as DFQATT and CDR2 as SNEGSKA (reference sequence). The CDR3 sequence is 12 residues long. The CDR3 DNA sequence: TGCACGGGGGGCGGGACAGCCTATGGCTACACCTTC. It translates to CTGGGTAYGYTF.

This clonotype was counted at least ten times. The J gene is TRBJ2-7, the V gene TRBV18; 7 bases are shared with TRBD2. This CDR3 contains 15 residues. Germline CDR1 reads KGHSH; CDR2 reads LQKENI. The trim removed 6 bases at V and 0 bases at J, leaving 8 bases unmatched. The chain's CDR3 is CASSDLAEDSYEQYF. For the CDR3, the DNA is TGTGCCAGCTCGGATCTAGCGGAGGACTCCTACGAGCAGTACTTC.

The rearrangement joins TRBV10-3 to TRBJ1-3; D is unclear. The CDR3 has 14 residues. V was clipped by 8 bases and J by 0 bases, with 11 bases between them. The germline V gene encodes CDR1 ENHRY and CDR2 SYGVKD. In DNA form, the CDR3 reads TGTGCCATCGGTCCAGATGCCTCTGGAAACACCATATATTTT. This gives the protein CAIGPDASGNTIYF.

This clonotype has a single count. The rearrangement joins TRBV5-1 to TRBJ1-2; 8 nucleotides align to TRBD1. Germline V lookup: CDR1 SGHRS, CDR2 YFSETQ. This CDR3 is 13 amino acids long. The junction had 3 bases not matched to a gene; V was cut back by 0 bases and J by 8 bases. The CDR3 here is CASSLETGVGYTF. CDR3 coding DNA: TGCGCCAGCAGCTTGGAGACAGGGGTGGGCTACACCTTC.

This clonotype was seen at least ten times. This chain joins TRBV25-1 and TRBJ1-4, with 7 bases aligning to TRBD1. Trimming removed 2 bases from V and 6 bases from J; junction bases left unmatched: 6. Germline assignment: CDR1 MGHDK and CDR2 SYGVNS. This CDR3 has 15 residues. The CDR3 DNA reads TGTGCCAGCAGTGAAACGGGGGACAGTTATGAAAAACTGTTTTTT. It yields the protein CASSETGDSYEKLFF. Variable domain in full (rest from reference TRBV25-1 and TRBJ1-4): EADIYQTPRYLVIGTGKKITLECSQTMGHDKMYWYQQDPGMELHLIHYSYGVNSTEKGDLSSESTVSRIRTEHFPLTLESARPSHTSQYLCASSETGDSYEKLFFGSGTQLSVL.